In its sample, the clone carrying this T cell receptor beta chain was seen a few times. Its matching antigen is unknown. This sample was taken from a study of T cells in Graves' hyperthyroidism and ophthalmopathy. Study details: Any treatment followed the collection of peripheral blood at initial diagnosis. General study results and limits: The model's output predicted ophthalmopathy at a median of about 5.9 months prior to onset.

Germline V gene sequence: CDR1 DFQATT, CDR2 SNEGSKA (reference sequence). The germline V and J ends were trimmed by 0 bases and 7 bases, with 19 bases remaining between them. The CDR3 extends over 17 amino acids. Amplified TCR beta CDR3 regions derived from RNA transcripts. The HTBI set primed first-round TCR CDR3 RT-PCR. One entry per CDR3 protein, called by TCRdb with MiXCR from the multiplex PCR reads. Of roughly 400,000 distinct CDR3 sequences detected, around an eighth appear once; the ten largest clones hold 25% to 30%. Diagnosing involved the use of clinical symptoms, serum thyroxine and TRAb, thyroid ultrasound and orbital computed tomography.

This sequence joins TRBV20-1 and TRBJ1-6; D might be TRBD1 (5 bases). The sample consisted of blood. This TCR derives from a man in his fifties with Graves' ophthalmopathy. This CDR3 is CSARESRGAPWNSPLHF. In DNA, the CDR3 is TGCAGTGCTAGAGAATCGCGTGGGGCCCCGTGGAATTCACCCCTCCACTTT.